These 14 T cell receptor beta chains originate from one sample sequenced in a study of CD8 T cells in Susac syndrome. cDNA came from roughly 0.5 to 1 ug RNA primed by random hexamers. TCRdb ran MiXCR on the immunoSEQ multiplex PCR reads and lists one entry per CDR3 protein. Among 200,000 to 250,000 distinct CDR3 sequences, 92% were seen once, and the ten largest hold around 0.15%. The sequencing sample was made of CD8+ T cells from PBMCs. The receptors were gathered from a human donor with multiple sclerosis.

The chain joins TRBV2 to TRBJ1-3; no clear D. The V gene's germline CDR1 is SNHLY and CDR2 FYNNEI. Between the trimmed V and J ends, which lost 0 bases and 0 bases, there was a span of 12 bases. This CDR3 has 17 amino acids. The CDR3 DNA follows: TGTGCCAGCAGTGAAGCGTCCAGGATCTACTCTGGAAACACCATATATTTT. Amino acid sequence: CASSEASRIYSGNTIYF.

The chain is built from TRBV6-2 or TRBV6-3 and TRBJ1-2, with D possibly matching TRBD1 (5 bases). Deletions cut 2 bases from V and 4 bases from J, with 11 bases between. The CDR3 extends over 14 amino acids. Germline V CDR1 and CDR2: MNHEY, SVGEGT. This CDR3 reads CASSYGDSVYGYTF. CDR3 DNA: TGTGCCAGCAGTTACGGCGACAGCGTCTATGGCTACACCTTC.

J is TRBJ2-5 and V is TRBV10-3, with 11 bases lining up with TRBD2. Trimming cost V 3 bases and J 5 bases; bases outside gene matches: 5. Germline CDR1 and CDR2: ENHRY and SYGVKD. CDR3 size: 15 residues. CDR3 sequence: CAISEGTSGWETQYF. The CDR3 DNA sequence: TGTGCCATCAGTGAAGGGACTAGCGGTTGGGAGACCCAGTACTTC.

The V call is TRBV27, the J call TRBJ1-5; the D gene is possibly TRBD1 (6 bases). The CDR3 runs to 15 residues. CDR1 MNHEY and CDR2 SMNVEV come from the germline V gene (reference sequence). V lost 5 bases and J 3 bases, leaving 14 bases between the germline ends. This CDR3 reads CASSPGQSPNQPQHF. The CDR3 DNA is TGTGCCAGCAGTCCCGGACAGTCCCCCAATCAGCCCCAGCATTTT.

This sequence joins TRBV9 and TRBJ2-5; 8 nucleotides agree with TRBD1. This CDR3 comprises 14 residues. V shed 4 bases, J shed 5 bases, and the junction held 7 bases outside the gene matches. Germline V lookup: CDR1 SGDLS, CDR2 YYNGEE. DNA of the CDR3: TGTGCCAGCAGCCAAGACAGGGGATGGGAGACCCAGTACTTC. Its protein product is CASSQDRGWETQYF. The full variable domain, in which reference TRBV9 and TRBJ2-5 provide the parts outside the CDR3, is DSGVTQTPKHLITATGQRVTLRCSPRSGDLSVYWYQQSLDQGLQFLIQYYNGEERAKGNILERFSAQQFPDLHSELNLSSLELGDSALYFCASSQDRGWETQYFGPGTRLLVL.

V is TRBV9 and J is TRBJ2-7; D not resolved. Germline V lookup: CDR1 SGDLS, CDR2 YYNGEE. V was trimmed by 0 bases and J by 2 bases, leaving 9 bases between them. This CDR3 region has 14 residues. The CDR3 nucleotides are TGTGCCAGCAGCGTAGGAGCAGCTACCTACGAGCAGTACTTC. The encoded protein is CASSVGAATYEQYF.

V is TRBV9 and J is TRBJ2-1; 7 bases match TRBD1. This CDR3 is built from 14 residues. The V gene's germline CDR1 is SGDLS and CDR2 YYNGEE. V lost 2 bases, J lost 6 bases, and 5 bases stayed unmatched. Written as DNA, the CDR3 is TGTGCCAGCAGCGTTTGGACAGGAAGCAATGAGCAGTTCTTC. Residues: CASSVWTGSNEQFF.

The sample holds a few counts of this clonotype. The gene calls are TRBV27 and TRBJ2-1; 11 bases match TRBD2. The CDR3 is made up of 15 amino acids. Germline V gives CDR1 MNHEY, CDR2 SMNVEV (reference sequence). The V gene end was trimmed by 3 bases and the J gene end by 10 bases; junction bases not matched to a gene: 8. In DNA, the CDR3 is TGTGCCAGCAGTTTGAGTAGCGGGGGGGCCCGCGAGCAGTTCTTC. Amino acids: CASSLSSGGAREQFF.

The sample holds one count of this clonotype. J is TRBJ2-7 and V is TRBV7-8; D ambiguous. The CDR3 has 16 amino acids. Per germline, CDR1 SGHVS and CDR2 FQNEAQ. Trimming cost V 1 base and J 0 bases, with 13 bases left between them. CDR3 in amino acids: CASSLGLWTSSYEQYF. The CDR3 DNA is TGTGCCAGCAGCTTAGGACTCTGGACCAGCTCCTACGAGCAGTACTTC.

This CDR3 reads CASSWGGETQYF. CDR3 nucleotides: TGTGCCAGCAGCTGGGGAGGGGAGACCCAGTACTTC. The rearrangement links TRBV5-6 to TRBJ2-5, with 7 bases matching TRBD2. Unmatched junction bases numbered 1, after V lost 3 bases and J lost 5 bases. In germline, CDR1 is SGHDT, CDR2 YYEEEE. The CDR3 has 12 amino acids.

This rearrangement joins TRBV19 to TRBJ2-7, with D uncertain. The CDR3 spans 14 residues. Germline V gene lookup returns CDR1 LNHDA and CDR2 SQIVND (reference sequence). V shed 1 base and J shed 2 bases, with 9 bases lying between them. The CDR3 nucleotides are TGTGCCAGTAGTATAGGTAGCCCTACCTACGAGCAGTACTTC. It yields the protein CASSIGSPTYEQYF. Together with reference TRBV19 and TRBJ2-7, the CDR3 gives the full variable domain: DGGITQSPKYLFRKEGQNVTLSCEQNLNHDAMYWYRQDPGQGLRLIYYSQIVNDFQKGDIAEGYSVSREKKESFPLTVTSAQKNPTAFYLCASSIGSPTYEQYFGPGTRLTVT.

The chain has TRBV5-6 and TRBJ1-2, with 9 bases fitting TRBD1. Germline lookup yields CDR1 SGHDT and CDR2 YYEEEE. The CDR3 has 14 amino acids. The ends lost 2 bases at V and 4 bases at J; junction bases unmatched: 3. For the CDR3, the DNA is TGTGCCAGCAGCTTTGGGACAGGGACCTATGGCTACACCTTC. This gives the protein CASSFGTGTYGYTF. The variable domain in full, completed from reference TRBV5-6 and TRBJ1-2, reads DAGVTQSPTHLIKTRGQQVTLRCSPKSGHDTVSWYQQALGQGPQFIFQYYEEEERQRGNFPDRFSGHQFPNYSSELNVNALLLGDSALYLCASSFGTGTYGYTFGSGTRLTVV.

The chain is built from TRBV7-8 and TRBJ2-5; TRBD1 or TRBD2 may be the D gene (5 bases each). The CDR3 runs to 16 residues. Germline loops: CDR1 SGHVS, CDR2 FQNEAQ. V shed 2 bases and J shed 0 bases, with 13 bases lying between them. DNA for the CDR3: TGTGCCAGCAGCTTATCTCGGGGCGGGTACCAAGAGACCCAGTACTTC. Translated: CASSLSRGGYQETQYF. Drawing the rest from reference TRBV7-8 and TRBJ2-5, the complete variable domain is GAGVSQSPRYKVAKRGQDVALRCDPISGHVSLFWYQQALGQGPEFLTYFQNEAQLDKSGLPSDRFFAERPEGSVSTLKIQRTQQEDSAVYLCASSLSRGGYQETQYFGPGTRLLVL.

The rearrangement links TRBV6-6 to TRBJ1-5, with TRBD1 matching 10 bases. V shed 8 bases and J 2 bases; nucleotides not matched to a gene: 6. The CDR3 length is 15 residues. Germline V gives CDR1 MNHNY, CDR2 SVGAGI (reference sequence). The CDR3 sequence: CASGDRGEGNQPQHF. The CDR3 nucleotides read TGTGCCAGCGGGGACAGGGGAGAGGGCAATCAGCCCCAGCATTTT.